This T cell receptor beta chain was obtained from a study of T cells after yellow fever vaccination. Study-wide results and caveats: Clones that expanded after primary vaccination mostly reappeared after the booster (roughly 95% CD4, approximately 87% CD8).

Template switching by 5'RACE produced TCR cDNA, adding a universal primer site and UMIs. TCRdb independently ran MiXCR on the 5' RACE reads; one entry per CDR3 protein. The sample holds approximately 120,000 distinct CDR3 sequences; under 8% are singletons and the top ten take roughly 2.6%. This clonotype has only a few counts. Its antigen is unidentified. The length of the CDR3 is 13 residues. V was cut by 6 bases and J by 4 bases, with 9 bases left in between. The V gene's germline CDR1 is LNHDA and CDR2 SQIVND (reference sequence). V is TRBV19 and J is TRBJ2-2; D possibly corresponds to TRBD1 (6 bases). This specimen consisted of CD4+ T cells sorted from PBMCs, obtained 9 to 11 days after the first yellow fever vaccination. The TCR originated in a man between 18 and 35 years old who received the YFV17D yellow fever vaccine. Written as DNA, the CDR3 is TGTGCCAGTAGGACGACAGGCACCGGGGAGCTGTTTTTT. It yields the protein CASRTTGTGELFF. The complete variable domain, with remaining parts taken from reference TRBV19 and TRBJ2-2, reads DGGITQSPKYLFRKEGQNVTLSCEQNLNHDAMYWYRQDPGQGLRLIYYSQIVNDFQKGDIAEGYSVSREKKESFPLTVTSAQKNPTAFYLCASRTTGTGELFFGEGSRLTVL.